The source of this T cell receptor beta chain is a study of blood T cell repertoires in COVID-19. Across the whole study: COVID-19 samples from acute and convalescent phases originated in the United States, Italy and Spain.

Some clones are missing from TCRdb's copy, which holds only in-frame ones; the method was immunoSEQ multiplex PCR. The top ten clones hold 6.2% of a sample with 240,000 or so clones, approximately 87% of them seen once. V was pared by 5 bases and J by 3 bases, with 10 bases between. This CDR3 is built from 13 residues. Input material: peripheral blood. The source of this sequence is a man aged 55-75 years with acute or convalescent COVID-19. The chain has TRBV12-3 or TRBV12-4 and TRBJ2-5; D gene unclear. The CDR3 sequence: CASSPPNKETQYF. CDR3 DNA sequence: TGTGCCAGCAGTCCCCCTAATAAAGAGACCCAGTACTTC.